Included here is one TCR beta chain sequence, with context. Germline is not matched at one junction end, which may reflect a read error. Germline-derived CDR1 and CDR2 are MDHEN and SYDVKM. The CDR3 runs 14 residues. These data are taken from a study of molecular identifiers for immune sequencing clone quantification. Each library that profiled naive CD8 cells came from approximately 20,000 to 1,000,000 sorted cells with 10%, 30% or 50% RNA. Preparation of the bulk TCR libraries relied on previously described methods and listed TCR primers. TCRdb redid the calling of the PCR reads with MiXCR, one entry per CDR3 protein. The data hold about half a million distinct CDR3 sequences, with 20% to 25% observed a single time.

Sequenced material: naive CD8+ T cells from blood, with Jurkat cell RNA spiked in. As to subset: FACS-sorted CD8+CD4-CCR7+CD45RA+ naive T cells. V is TRBV28 and J is TRBJ1-1; D gene unclear. The receptor's source is a human donor in good health. Some libraries in this study had Jurkat cell RNA spiked in. The CDR3 protein is CASSFQRMNAEAFF. CDR3 sequence (DNA): TGTGCCAGCAGTTTTCAGAGGATGAACGCTGAAGCTTTCTTT.